Below, 2 T cell receptor beta chains from the same sample are listed, as sequenced in a study of blood T cells in healthy people across ages. A sample-barcoded 5' primer and a J-beta primer mix were used in a second PCR of about 7 to 12 cycles. TCRdb called the 5' RACE reads again in MiXCR, with one record for every CDR3 protein. This table holds about 780,000 distinct CDR3 sequences, roughly 24% found once. This same sample was also part of a study on T cells of mothers and their children.

Sequencing was done on a sample of blood. The origin of the receptors is a boy aged 5-17 years in good health.

This clonotype was observed a few times. The chain has TRBV4-1 and TRBJ2-7, with D unclear. The V end lost 1 base, the J end lost 10 bases, and 20 bases lay between the germline ends. CDR3 length: 15 amino acids. In germline, CDR1 is MGHRA, CDR2 YSYEKL. CDR3 sequence reads: CASSQGVTPFSIQYF. The CDR3, as DNA: TGCGCCAGCAGCCAAGGGGTGACCCCGTTTAGCATCCAGTACTTC.

The chain links TRBV29-1 to TRBJ2-3; D uncertain. The CDR3 is made up of 13 amino acids. The ends were cut back, 4 bases at V and 0 bases at J, with 8 bases in the middle. The V gene's germline CDR1 is SQVTM and CDR2 ANQGSEA. The DNA for the CDR3 is TGCAGCGTTGCAAAGGGTAGCACAGATACGCAGTATTTT. It specifies CSVAKGSTDTQYF.